The present T cell receptor beta chain was sequenced within a study of T cell repertoires in cytomegalovirus infection. Study results and caveats: HLA-C-restricted CMV clonotypes gave the most frequent clonotype in two of eight donors.

CDR1 and CDR2 (germline): SGHTA, FQGNSA. The CDR3 sequence is 17 residues long. Trimming took 3 bases from V and 6 from J, leaving 20 bases between them. This clonotype was seen many times. Its antigen is not known. TCRdb recomputed calls from the reads with MiXCR, one row per CDR3 protein. The sample consists of about 310,000 distinct CDR3 sequences, 17% of them appearing once. The clonotype originates from a human donor in good health (CMV status not recorded). Some clones in this sample may be carry-over from other donors' samples. This chain uses TRBV7-2 with TRBJ2-2, with D possibly TRBD2 on 6 matching bases. The sample taken for sequencing was PBMCs. This CDR3 is CASSFQRAGSGPGELFF. In DNA form, the CDR3 reads TGTGCCAGCAGCTTCCAGCGGGCGGGGTCCGGGCCCGGGGAGCTGTTTTTT. Full variable domain (missing parts from reference TRBV7-2 and TRBJ2-2): GAGVSQSPSNKVTEKGKDVELRCDPISGHTALYWYRQSLGQGLEFLIYFQGNSAPDKSGLPSDRFSAERTGGSVSTLTIQRTQQEDSAVYLCASSFQRAGSGPGELFFGEGSRLTVL.